The source of this TCR beta chain is a study of post-analysis software for immune sequencing data. Presence of unique molecular identifiers characterized the TCR beta cDNA libraries. TCRdb fed the PCR reads into MiXCR, producing one record per CDR3 protein. This table holds under 900,000 distinct CDR3 sequences, roughly 50% found once. In this sample, this clonotype turned up a few times. Its target is not known. Study observations and caveats: When patients were compared with controls, a handful of TRBV segments were more frequent, TRBV5-6, TRBV5-1 and TRBV20-1 among them.

The CDR3 is 15 amino acids. The V segment lost 4 bases and the J segment 1 base; nucleotides outside the gene matches: 6. CDR1 and CDR2 from the germline V gene are SGHRS and YFSETQ. The chain employs TRBV5-1 and TRBJ2-7; 9 nucleotides align to TRBD1. The sequenced material came from blood. This TCR was recovered from a girl between 10 and 17 years old with multiple sclerosis. The CDR3 loop reads CASSRGQGVSYEQYF. The CDR3, as DNA: TGCGCCAGCAGCCGGGGACAGGGAGTTTCCTACGAGCAGTACTTC.